A selection of T cell receptor beta chains follows, all from one sample in a study of T cell responses to AZD1222 COVID-19 vaccine. Data came from immunoSEQ multiplex PCR; TCRdb stores just in-frame clones and leaves some out. The data hold some 150,000 clones, with 82% observed a single time. The source was peripheral blood, collected on day 0 of MenACWY control vaccination. These receptors were taken from an adult in good health. CDR3s include the opening cysteine and the closing phenylalanine or tryptophan. A D gene is named only where the DNA matches it firmly.

v_call	j_call	d_call	cdr3_aa	cdr3_nt
TRBV6-5	TRBJ1-2	-	CASSYSWSGQNYGYTF	TGTGCCAGCAGTTACTCGTGGTCGGGACAAAACTATGGCTACACCTTC
TRBV12-3/TRBV12-4	TRBJ1-2	-	CASSAEVGYTF	TGTGCCAGCAGTGCAGAGGTCGGCTACACCTTC
TRBV11-2	TRBJ1-4	TRBD1	CASSLGGGPNEKLFF	TGTGCCAGCAGCCTGGGAGGGGGCCCTAATGAAAAACTGTTTTTT
TRBV19	TRBJ1-5	-	CASSIYTLTNQPQHF	TGTGCCAGTAGTATCTACACTCTTACAAATCAGCCCCAGCATTTT
TRBV7-9	TRBJ2-1	-	CASSSPGGSYNEQFF	TGTGCCAGCAGCTCCCCAGGAGGGTCCTACAATGAGCAGTTCTTC
TRBV7-2	TRBJ1-6	-	CASSGPGLRSSYNSPLHF	TGTGCCAGCAGCGGTCCGGGACTGAGGAGCTCCTATAATTCACCCCTCCACTTT
TRBV7-2	TRBJ1-1	-	CASSLHSKEAFF	TGTGCCAGCAGCTTACACAGTAAAGAAGCTTTCTTT
TRBV5-5	TRBJ1-1	-	CASSPWTFKNTEAFF	TGTGCCAGCAGCCCCTGGACATTTAAGAACACTGAAGCTTTCTTT
TRBV3-1/TRBV3-2	TRBJ2-5	-	CASSHPYQETQYF	TGTGCCAGCAGCCACCCCTACCAAGAGACCCAGTACTTC
TRBV18	TRBJ1-1	-	CATFRKGMNTEAFF	TGTGCCACCTTCCGAAAGGGCATGAACACTGAAGCTTTCTTT
TRBV13	TRBJ2-7	-	CASSFYRDRYEQYF	TGTGCCAGCAGCTTTTACAGGGATAGGTACGAGCAGTACTTC
TRBV3-1/TRBV3-2	TRBJ2-5	-	CASSQETAGTRAETQYF	TGTGCCAGCAGCCAAGAAACCGCCGGGACGAGGGCGGAGACCCAGTACTTC
TRBV5-4	TRBJ1-2	-	CASSPPDNYGYTF	TGTGCCAGCAGCCCCCCAGATAACTATGGCTACACCTTC
TRBV18	TRBJ2-3	-	CADKPPSTDTQYF	TGTGCCGACAAACCCCCGAGTACAGATACGCAGTATTTT